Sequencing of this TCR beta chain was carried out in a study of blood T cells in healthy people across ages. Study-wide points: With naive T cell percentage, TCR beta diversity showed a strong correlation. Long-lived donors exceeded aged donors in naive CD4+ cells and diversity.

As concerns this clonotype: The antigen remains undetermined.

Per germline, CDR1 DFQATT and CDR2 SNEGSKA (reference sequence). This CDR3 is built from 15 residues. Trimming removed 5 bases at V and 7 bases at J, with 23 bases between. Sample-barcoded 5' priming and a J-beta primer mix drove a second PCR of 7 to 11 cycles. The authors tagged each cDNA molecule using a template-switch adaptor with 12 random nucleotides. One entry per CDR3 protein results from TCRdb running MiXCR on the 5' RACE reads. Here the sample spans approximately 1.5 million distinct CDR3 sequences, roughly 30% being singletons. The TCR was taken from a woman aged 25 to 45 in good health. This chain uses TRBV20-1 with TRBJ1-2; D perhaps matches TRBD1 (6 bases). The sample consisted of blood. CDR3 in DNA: TGCAGTGCTCCCCAGAGGTACAGGGAATACTCTGGCTACACCTTC. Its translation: CSAPQRYREYSGYTF.